This T cell receptor beta chain stems from a study of blood T cell repertoires in COVID-19. The repertoire was sequenced with immunoSEQ multiplex PCR; TCRdb's copy has only in-frame clones and lacks some. The sample has roughly 200,000 clones; around nine tenths are singletons. This CDR3 spans 18 amino acids. Trimming left V 4 bases short and J 1 base short, with 17 bases between. CDR1 and CDR2 (germline): SGHTA, FQGTGA. V gene TRBV7-3 combines with J gene TRBJ2-6; the D gene is possibly TRBD2 (5 bases). What was sequenced was peripheral blood. The TCR originated in a man aged 55 to 70 with acute or convalescent COVID-19. The CDR3 DNA follows: TGTGCCAGCAGCTCCCGCCGGGGTTCGGAGTCTGGGGCCAACGTCCTGACTTTC. It yields the protein CASSSRRGSESGANVLTF. The variable domain in full, with the rest retrieved from reference TRBV7-3 and TRBJ2-6, is GAGVSQTPSNKVTEKGKYVELRCDPISGHTALYWYRQSLGQGPEFLIYFQGTGAADDSGLPNDRFFAVRPEGSVSTLKIQRTERGDSAVYLCASSSRRGSESGANVLTFGAGSRLTVL.